This paragraph covers one TCR beta chain sequence. What it binds is unknown. This entry comes from a study of cytomegalovirus exposure and HLA in healthy donors. A multiplex PCR was run with 60 Vbeta primers and 13 Jbeta primers. The data were produced by immunoSEQ multiplex PCR, yet TCRdb's version contains in-frame clones alone and is incomplete. Of roughly 130,000 clones listed, around 79% are singletons. Study-level results: Sequence variants that were highly shared formed a cluster that was likely a sequencing artifact.

With 1 base removed from V and 4 bases from J, the gap between germline ends came to 12 bases. This CDR3 spans 16 amino acids. Germline lookup yields CDR1 SGHRS and CDR2 YFSETQ. Donors sampled were nominally healthy, though unrecorded immune exposures were likely. The sample comprised PBMCs. The chain is built from TRBV5-1 and TRBJ1-6, with D perhaps TRBD1 (5 bases). The TCR sequence derives from a woman aged 50 to 65 in good health and CMV-seropositive. CDR3 nucleotide sequence: TGCGCCAGCAGCTTGCAGGGTTCTCAGTATAATTCACCCCTCCACTTT. It specifies CASSLQGSQYNSPLHF.